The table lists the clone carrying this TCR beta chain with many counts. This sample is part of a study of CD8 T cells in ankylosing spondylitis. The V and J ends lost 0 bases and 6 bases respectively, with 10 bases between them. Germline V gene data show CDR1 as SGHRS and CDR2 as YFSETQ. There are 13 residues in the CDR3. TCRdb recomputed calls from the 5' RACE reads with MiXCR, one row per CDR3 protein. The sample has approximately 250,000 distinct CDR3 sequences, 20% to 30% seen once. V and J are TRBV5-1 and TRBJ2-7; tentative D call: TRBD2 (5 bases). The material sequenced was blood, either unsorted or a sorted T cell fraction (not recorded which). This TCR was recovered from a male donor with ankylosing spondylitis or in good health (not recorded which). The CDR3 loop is CASSLELGSEQYF. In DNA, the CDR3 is TGCGCCAGCAGCTTGGAGTTGGGGAGCGAGCAGTACTTC.